Given below is one TCR beta chain in context. The V end was cut by 1 base, the J end by 4 bases, with 5 bases between. The CDR3 runs 13 residues. Germline CDR1 and CDR2: SGHTA and FQGNSA. The assay was immunoSEQ multiplex PCR, and TCRdb's table has in-frame clones only and misses some. There are around 120,000 clones in the sample; around 94% occur only once, and 1.5% to 2% lies in the top ten. This entry comes from a study of T cell responses to AZD1222 COVID-19 vaccine. Sequenced material: peripheral blood, taken 28 days after the second AZD1222 dose. The origin of this receptor is an adult who received the AZD1222 COVID-19 vaccine. The V gene is TRBV7-2, the J gene TRBJ2-1; unclear D gene. CDR3 sequence: CASSLGTYNEQFF. The CDR3 DNA reads as TGTGCCAGCAGCTTAGGTACGTACAATGAGCAGTTCTTC.